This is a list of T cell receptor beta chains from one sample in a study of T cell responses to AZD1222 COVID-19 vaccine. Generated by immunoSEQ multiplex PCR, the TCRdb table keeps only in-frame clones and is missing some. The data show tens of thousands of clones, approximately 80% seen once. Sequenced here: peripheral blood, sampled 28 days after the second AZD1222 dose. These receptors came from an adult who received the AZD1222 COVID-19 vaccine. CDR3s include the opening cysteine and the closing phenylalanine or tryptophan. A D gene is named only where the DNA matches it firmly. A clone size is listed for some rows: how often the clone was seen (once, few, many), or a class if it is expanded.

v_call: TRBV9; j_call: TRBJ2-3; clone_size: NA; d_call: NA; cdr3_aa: CASSVEAKRADTQYF; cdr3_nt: TGTGCCAGCAGCGTAGAGGCGAAGAGGGCAGATACGCAGTATTTT
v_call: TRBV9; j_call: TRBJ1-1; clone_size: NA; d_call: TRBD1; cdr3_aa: CASSAGQVGTEAFF; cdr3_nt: TGTGCCAGCAGCGCTGGACAGGTAGGCACTGAAGCTTTCTTT
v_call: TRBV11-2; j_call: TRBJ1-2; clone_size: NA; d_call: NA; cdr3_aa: CASSLGGEGGYTF; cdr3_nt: TGTGCCAGCAGCTTAGGGGGAGAAGGAGGCTACACCTTC
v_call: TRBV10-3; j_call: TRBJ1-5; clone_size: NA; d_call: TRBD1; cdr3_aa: CAISGGTDNQPQHF; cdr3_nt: TGTGCCATCAGTGGCGGGACAGACAATCAGCCCCAGCATTTT
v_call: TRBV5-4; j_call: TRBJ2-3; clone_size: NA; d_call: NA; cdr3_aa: CASSWGGTTGTDTQYF; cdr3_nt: TGTGCCAGCAGCTGGGGGGGGACAACGGGCACAGATACGCAGTATTTT
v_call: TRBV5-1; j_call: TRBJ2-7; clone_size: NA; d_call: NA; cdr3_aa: CASSPQGLTYEQYF; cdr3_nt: TGCGCCAGCAGCCCCCAGGGGTTAACCTACGAGCAGTACTTC
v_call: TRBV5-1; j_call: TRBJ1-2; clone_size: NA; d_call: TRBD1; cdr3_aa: CASSPLPGQIYGYTF; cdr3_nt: TGCGCCAGCAGCCCATTACCGGGACAGATTTATGGCTACACCTTC
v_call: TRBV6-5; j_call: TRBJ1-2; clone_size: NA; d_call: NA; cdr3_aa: CASTVFRGGGYTF; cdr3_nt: TGTGCCAGCACGGTATTCAGGGGCGGAGGCTACACCTTC
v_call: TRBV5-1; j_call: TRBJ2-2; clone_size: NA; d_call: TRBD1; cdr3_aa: CASSLLTGNAGELFF; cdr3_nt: TGCGCCAGCAGCTTATTGACAGGGAACGCCGGGGAGCTGTTTTTT
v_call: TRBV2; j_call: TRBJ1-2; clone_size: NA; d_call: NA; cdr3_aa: CASRDPGKNGYTF; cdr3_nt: TGTGCCAGCCGAGACCCGGGAAAAAATGGCTACACCTTC
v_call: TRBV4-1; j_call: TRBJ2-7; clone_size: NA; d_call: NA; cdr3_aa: CASSQGSTGYEQYF; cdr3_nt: TGCGCCAGCAGCCAAGGCAGCACCGGTTACGAGCAGTACTTC
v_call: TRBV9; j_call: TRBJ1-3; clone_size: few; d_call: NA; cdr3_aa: CASSVGEAGNTIYF; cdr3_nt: TGTGCCAGCAGCGTGGGGGAGGCAGGAAACACCATATATTTT
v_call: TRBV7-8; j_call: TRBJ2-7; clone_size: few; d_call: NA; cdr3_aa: CASSLSTPDYEQYF; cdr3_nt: TGTGCCAGCAGCTTATCGACGCCGGACTACGAGCAGTACTTC
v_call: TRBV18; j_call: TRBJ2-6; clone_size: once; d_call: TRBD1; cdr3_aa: CASSVGQVNSGANVLTF; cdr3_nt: TGTGCCAGCTCCGTGGGACAGGTGAACTCTGGGGCCAACGTCCTGACTTTC
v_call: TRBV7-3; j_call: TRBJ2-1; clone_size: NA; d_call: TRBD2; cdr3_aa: CASSPPGVAGGTPRNEQFF; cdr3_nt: TGTGCCAGCAGCCCGCCAGGGGTTGCGGGGGGAACCCCGAGGAATGAGCAGTTCTTC
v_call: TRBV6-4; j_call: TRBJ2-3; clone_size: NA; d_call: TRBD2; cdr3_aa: CASRQLAGGGDTQYF; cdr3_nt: TGTGCCAGCAGGCAGCTAGCGGGAGGAGGAGATACGCAGTATTTT
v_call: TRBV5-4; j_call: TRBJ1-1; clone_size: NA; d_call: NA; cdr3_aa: CASKGGERTEAFF; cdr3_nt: TGTGCCAGCAAAGGCGGGGAAAGGACTGAAGCTTTCTTT
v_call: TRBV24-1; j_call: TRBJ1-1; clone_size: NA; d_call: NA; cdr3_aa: CATSDLREGSLLGKTEAFF; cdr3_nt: TGTGCCACCAGTGATTTGCGGGAGGGGAGCCTCCTAGGGAAAACTGAAGCTTTCTTT
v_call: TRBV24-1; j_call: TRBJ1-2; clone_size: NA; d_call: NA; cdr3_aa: CATSAGGTANYGYTF; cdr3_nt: TGTGCCACCAGTGCGGGAGGGACGGCTAACTATGGCTACACCTTC
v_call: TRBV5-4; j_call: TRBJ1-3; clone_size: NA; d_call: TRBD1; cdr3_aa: CASSLTSTGAGNTIYF; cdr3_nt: TGTGCCAGCAGCCTAACATCGACAGGGGCTGGAAACACCATATATTTT
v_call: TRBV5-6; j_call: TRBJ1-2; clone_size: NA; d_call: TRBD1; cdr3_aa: CASSKDRASGYTF; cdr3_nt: TGTGCCAGCAGCAAGGACAGGGCGAGTGGCTACACCTTC
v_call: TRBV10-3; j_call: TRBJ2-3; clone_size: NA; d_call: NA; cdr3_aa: CAISEGTQSTDTQYF; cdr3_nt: TGTGCCATCAGTGAGGGGACCCAGAGCACAGATACGCAGTATTTT
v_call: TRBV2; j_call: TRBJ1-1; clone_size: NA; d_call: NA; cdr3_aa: CASRSMVAEAFF; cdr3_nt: TGTGCCAGCAGATCCATGGTCGCTGAAGCTTTCTTT
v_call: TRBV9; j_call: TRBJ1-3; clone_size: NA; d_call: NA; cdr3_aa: CASAAGVLSGNTIYF; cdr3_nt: TGTGCCAGCGCCGCCGGGGTCCTCTCTGGAAACACCATATATTTT
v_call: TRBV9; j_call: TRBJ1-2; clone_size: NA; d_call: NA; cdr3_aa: CASSVLDGSLGYTF; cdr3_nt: TGTGCCAGCAGCGTTTTAGATGGGTCCTTGGGCTACACCTTC
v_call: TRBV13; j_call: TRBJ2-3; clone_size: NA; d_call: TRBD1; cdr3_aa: CASSGTAGTGKADTQYF; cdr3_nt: TGTGCCAGCAGCGGCACCGCCGGGACAGGGAAGGCAGATACGCAGTATTTT
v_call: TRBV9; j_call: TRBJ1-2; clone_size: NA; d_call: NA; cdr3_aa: CASSSGGAYGYTF; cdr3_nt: TGTGCCAGCAGCTCCGGAGGGGCCTATGGCTACACCTTC
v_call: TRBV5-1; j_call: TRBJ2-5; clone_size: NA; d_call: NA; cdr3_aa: CASRSGRPQETQYF; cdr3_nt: TGCGCCAGCAGAAGCGGGCGACCCCAAGAGACCCAGTACTTC
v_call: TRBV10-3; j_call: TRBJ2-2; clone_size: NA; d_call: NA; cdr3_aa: CAISERNVGELFF; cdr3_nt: TGTGCCATCAGTGAGAGGAACGTCGGGGAGCTGTTTTTT
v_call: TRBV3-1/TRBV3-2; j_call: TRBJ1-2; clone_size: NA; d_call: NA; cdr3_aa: CASSQDGPGPYGYTF; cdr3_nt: TGTGCCAGCAGCCAAGATGGGCCAGGGCCCTATGGCTACACCTTC
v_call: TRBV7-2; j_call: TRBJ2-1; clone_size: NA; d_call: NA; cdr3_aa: CASSSRSYNEQFF; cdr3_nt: TGTGCCAGCAGCTCCCGGTCCTACAATGAGCAGTTCTTC
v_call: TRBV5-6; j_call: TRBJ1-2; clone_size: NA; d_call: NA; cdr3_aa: CASRRNLGGSGGYTF; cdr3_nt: TGTGCCAGCAGGCGGAATCTCGGGGGAAGCGGCGGCTACACCTTC
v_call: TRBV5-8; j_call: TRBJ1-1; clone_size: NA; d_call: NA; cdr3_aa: CASSLSRMNTEAFF; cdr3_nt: TGTGCCAGCAGCTTATCCAGAATGAACACTGAAGCTTTCTTT
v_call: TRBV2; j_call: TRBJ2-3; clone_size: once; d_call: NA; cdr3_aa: CATSISTRIDTQYF; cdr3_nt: TGTGCCACAAGCATCTCAACTAGGATCGATACGCAGTATTTT
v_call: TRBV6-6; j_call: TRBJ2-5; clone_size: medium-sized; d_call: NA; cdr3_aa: CASSYSEFQETQYF; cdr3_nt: TGTGCCAGCAGTTACTCGGAGTTTCAAGAGACCCAGTACTTC
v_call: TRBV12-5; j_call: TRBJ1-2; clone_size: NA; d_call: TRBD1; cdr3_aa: CASGLPTGGSGYTF; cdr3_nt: TGTGCTAGTGGTTTGCCTACAGGGGGGAGCGGCTACACCTTC
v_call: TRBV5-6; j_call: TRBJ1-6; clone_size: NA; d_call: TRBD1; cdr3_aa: CASSIGQGATPLHF; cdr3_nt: TGTGCCAGCAGCATAGGACAGGGGGCTACACCCCTCCACTTT
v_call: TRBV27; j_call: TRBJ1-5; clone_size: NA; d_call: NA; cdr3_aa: CASSAIGGNQPQHF; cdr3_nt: TGTGCCAGCAGCGCCATTGGGGGGAATCAGCCCCAGCATTTT
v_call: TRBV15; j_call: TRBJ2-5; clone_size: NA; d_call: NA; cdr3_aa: CATSSHREETQYF; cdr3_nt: TGTGCCACCAGCAGCCACAGGGAAGAGACCCAGTACTTC